This entry lists 14 T cell receptor beta chains sequenced from one sample in a study of blood T cell repertoires in COVID-19. Clones were read by immunoSEQ multiplex PCR, and TCRdb kept only the in-frame ones, dropping some. The data hold 200,000 to 250,000 clones, with about four fifths observed a single time. The sample was PBMCs or T cells enriched from blood (not recorded which). Every receptor here comes from a woman in her fifties or sixties with acute COVID-19.

This clone showed up just once. J is TRBJ2-3 and V is TRBV10-3, with D perhaps matching TRBD2 (6 bases). Trimming took 6 bases from V and 0 from J, leaving 13 bases between them. Germline assignment: CDR1 ENHRY and CDR2 SYGVKD. CDR3 length: 15 residues. The CDR3 protein is CAISGSGLSTDTQYF. CDR3 in DNA: TGTGCCATCAGCGGAAGCGGGCTAAGCACAGATACGCAGTATTTT.

This chain uses TRBV6-2 or TRBV6-3 with TRBJ2-3; possible D gene TRBD1, 6 bases. V shed 6 bases and J shed 1 base, with 17 bases lying between them. CDR1 is MNHEY and CDR2 is SVGEGT in the germline V gene. The CDR3 is 16 amino acids. CDR3 sequence: CASSLGQGSRTDTQYF. In nucleotides, the CDR3 is TGTGCCAGCAGCCTCGGCCAGGGGAGCCGCACAGATACGCAGTATTTT.

The chain joins TRBV24-1 to TRBJ2-3, with D maybe TRBD1 (6 bases). Germline V lookup: CDR1 KGHDR, CDR2 SFDVKD. The CDR3 is 16 amino acids. Trimming took 4 bases from V and 0 from J, leaving 13 bases between them. The CDR3 DNA follows: TGTGCCACCAGTGAAGCCAGGGGTCGGAGCACAGATACGCAGTATTTT. It yields the protein CATSEARGRSTDTQYF.

CDR3 loop: CASSEPGLGGYEQYF. The CDR3 nucleotides are TGTGCCAGCAGTGAACCGGGACTAGGAGGTTACGAGCAGTACTTC. The genes are TRBV6-1 and TRBJ2-7; 8 bases map to TRBD2. Per the germline V gene, CDR1 is MNHNS and CDR2 is SASEGT. The CDR3 runs to 15 residues. Trimming at V came to 2 bases and at J to 4 bases, leaving 7 bases not matched to a gene.

The chain has TRBV27 and TRBJ1-6; TRBD1 matches at 9 bases. The germline gives CDR1 MNHEY, CDR2 SMNVEV (reference sequence). The CDR3 consists of 13 residues. V dropped 8 bases and J dropped 12; count of bases not matched to a gene: 8. The CDR3 DNA sequence: TGTGCCAGCCGGACAGGGGATTATTTACCCCTCCACTTT. Its translation is CASRTGDYLPLHF.

The chain has TRBV5-6 and TRBJ2-2, with D possibly TRBD1 on 6 matching bases. The ends were cut back, 1 base at V and 5 bases at J, with 12 bases in the middle. In germline, CDR1 is SGHDT, CDR2 YYEEEE. This CDR3 spans 15 amino acids. CDR3 sequence reads: CASSLSRGRTGELFF. The DNA for the CDR3 is TGTGCCAGCAGCTTGAGCAGGGGAAGAACCGGGGAGCTGTTTTTT.

V and J are TRBV28 and TRBJ2-3; D possibly corresponds to TRBD1 (6 bases). V lost 8 bases to trimming and J lost 4 bases, with 19 bases between them. This CDR3 spans 15 amino acids. The germline V gene has CDR1 MDHEN and CDR2 SYDVKM. The CDR3 sequence: CASCPVGGVADTQYF. The CDR3 coding sequence is TGTGCCAGCTGTCCGGTAGGGGGTGTGGCAGATACGCAGTATTTT.

This clone was seen only once. The chain combines TRBV6-2 or TRBV6-3 with TRBJ1-6; 8 positions match TRBD1. Trimming took 0 bases from V and 6 from J; bases not matched to a gene: 10. The CDR3 loop spans 18 amino acids. Germline-derived CDR1 and CDR2 are MNHEY and SVGEGT. The CDR3 is CASSYSPGQETFNSPLHF. Written as DNA, the CDR3 is TGTGCCAGCAGTTACTCGCCGGGACAGGAGACCTTTAATTCACCCCTCCACTTT.

The chain carries TRBV11-1 and TRBJ2-7, with 9 positions matching TRBD2. Germline V gives CDR1 SGHAT, CDR2 FQDESV (reference sequence). This CDR3 spans 16 amino acids. V was clipped by 2 bases and J by 3 bases; unmatched bases: 8. This CDR3 is CASSLRRTSDYYEQYF. CDR3 sequence (DNA): TGTGCCAGCAGCTTAAGGCGGACTAGCGATTACTACGAGCAGTACTTC.

V is TRBV14 and J is TRBJ2-3; D uncertain. The germline V gene has CDR1 SGHDN and CDR2 FVKESK. The CDR3 has 14 amino acids. The V end was cut by 2 bases, the J end by 2 bases, with 8 bases between. The CDR3: CASSQPLYTDTQYF. The CDR3 DNA follows: TGTGCCAGCAGCCAACCCTTATACACAGATACGCAGTATTTT.

In this sample, this clone turned up once. The chain has TRBV6-1 and TRBJ1-5; 9 positions match TRBD1. Germline CDR1 is MNHNS and CDR2 is SASEGT. This CDR3 is 15 amino acids long. The V segment lost 1 base and the J segment 7 bases; nucleotides outside the gene matches: 5. CDR3 amino acids: CASSEGTGVNQPQHF. The CDR3 bases are TGTGCCAGCAGTGAAGGGACAGGGGTGAACCAGCCCCAGCATTTT.

The table lists this clone with a count of one. This chain links TRBV30 with TRBJ1-6; D gene uncertain. The V and J ends lost 0 bases and 10 bases respectively, with 13 bases between them. This CDR3 has 14 residues. CDR1 is GTSNPN, CDR2 SVGIG, per germline (reference sequence). The CDR3 nucleotides are TGTGCCTGGAGTGTACTTACGGGTGACTCACCCCTCCACTTT. It yields the protein CAWSVLTGDSPLHF.

J is TRBJ2-7 and V is TRBV29-1; 7 nucleotides agree with TRBD1. V lost 6 bases to trimming and J lost 6 bases; unmatched junction nucleotides: 14. This CDR3 is built from 14 residues. Germline values: CDR1 SQVTM, CDR2 ANQGSEA. CDR3 protein: CSVAIQGTVGEQYF. The DNA of the CDR3 is TGCAGCGTAGCTATACAGGGGACGGTTGGCGAGCAGTACTTC.

The chain is built from TRBV6-5 and TRBJ2-1, with 8 positions matching TRBD2. V was pared by 8 bases and J by 4 bases, with 7 bases of the junction left unmatched. CDR1 and CDR2 (germline): MNHEY, SVGAGI. The CDR3 covers 14 residues. In DNA form, the CDR3 reads TGTGCCAGCGGAAGCGGGAGCTCTTACAATGAGCAGTTCTTC. Translating gives CASGSGSSYNEQFF.